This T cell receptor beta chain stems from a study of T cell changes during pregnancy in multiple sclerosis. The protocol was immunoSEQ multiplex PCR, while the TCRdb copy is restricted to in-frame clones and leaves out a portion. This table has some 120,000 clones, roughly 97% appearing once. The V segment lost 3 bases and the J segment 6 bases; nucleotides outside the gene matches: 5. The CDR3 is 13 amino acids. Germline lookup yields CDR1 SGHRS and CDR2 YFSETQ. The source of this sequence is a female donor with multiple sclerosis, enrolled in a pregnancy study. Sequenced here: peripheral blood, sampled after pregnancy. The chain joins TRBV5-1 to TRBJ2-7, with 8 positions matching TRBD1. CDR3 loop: CASSSGQGGEQYF. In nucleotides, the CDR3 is TGCGCCAGCAGCTCAGGACAGGGAGGCGAGCAGTACTTC.